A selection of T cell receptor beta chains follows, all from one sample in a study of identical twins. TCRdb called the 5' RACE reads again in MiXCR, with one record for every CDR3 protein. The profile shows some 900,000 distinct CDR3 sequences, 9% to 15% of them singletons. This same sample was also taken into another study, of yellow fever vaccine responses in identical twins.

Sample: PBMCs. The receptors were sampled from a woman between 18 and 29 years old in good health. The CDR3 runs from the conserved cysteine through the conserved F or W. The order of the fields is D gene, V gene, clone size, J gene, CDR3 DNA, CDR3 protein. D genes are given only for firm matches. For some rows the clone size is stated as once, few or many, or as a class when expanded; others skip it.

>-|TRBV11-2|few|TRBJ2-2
TGTGCCAGCAGCTTCCTCGGGGGCAAGGTGCCGAACACCGGGGAGCTGTTTTTT
CASSFLGGKVPNTGELFF
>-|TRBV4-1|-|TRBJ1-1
TGCGCCAGCAGCCAAGATAAAGGGTCTGAAGCTTTCTTT
CASSQDKGSEAFF
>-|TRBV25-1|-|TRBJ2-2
TGTGCCAGCAGTGAAGTAGGGCAGGGGAACACCGGGGAGCTGTTTTTT
CASSEVGQGNTGELFF
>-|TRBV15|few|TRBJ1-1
TGTGCCACCAGCAGACCCCCGGGAGTAATCACTGAAGCTTTCTTT
CATSRPPGVITEAFF
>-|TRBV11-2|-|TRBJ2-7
TGTGCCAGCAGCTCTCGAGGAGTTCCGGGACATTCTCCCTACGAGCAGTACTTC
CASSSRGVPGHSPYEQYF
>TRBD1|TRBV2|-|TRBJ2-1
TGTGCCAGCAGCGAGTCGGGACAGGGGGTGGGCGAGCAGTTCTTC
CASSESGQGVGEQFF
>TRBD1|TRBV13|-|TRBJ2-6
TGTGCCAGCAGCTCCAACAGGGGTAGCTCTGGGGCCAACGTCCTGACTTTC
CASSSNRGSSGANVLTF
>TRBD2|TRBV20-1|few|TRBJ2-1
TGCAGTGCTAGAGAACTAGCGGCAGACTCCTACAATGAGCAGTTCTTC
CSARELAADSYNEQFF
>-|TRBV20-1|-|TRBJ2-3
TGCAGTGCTGAGGAGGGGCCAATTGGAGATACGCAGTATTTT
CSAEEGPIGDTQYF
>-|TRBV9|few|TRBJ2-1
TGTGCCAGCAGCACCTGGGGTAGCCTGGGTGAGCAGTTCTTC
CASSTWGSLGEQFF
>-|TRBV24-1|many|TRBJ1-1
TGTGCCACCAGTGATGGACCCCCTGGGGACACTGAAGCTTTCTTT
CATSDGPPGDTEAFF
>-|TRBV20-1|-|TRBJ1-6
TGCAGTGCTAGAGGGGGAGGTTCGGTCAATTCACCCCTCCACTTT
CSARGGGSVNSPLHF
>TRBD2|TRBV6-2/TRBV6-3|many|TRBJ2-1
TGTGCCAGCAGTTTGACTTCAGCGGGAGTGAACAATGAGCAGTTCTTC
CASSLTSAGVNNEQFF
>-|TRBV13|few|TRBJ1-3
TGTGCCAGCAGCTTAACCCTGGGGGGCTCTGGAAACACCATATATTTT
CASSLTLGGSGNTIYF